The clone carrying this TCR beta chain has ten or more counts. The antigen is unknown. This sample is part of a study of T cells after yellow fever vaccination. CDR1 and CDR2 from the germline V gene are MDHEN and SYDVKM. The germline V and J ends were trimmed by 3 bases and 2 bases, with 13 bases remaining between them. The CDR3 is made up of 15 amino acids. From the 5' RACE reads, TCRdb called clonotypes with MiXCR, one entry per CDR3 protein. The sample shows 230,000 or so distinct CDR3 sequences, roughly 3.5% of them seen only once. Overall study results and limits: Subsequent to the booster, the majority of primary-vaccination clones reappeared (roughly 95% CD4, about 90% CD8).

The J gene is TRBJ1-1, the V gene TRBV28; D is unresolved. Source: PBMCs, taken 15 days after the yellow fever booster vaccination. The TCR sequence derives from a man aged 18 to 30 who received the YFV17D yellow fever vaccine. Written as DNA, the CDR3 is TGTGCCAGCAGTTTCTTCACCGTCCCCAACACTGAAGCTTTCTTT. Encoded protein: CASSFFTVPNTEAFF.